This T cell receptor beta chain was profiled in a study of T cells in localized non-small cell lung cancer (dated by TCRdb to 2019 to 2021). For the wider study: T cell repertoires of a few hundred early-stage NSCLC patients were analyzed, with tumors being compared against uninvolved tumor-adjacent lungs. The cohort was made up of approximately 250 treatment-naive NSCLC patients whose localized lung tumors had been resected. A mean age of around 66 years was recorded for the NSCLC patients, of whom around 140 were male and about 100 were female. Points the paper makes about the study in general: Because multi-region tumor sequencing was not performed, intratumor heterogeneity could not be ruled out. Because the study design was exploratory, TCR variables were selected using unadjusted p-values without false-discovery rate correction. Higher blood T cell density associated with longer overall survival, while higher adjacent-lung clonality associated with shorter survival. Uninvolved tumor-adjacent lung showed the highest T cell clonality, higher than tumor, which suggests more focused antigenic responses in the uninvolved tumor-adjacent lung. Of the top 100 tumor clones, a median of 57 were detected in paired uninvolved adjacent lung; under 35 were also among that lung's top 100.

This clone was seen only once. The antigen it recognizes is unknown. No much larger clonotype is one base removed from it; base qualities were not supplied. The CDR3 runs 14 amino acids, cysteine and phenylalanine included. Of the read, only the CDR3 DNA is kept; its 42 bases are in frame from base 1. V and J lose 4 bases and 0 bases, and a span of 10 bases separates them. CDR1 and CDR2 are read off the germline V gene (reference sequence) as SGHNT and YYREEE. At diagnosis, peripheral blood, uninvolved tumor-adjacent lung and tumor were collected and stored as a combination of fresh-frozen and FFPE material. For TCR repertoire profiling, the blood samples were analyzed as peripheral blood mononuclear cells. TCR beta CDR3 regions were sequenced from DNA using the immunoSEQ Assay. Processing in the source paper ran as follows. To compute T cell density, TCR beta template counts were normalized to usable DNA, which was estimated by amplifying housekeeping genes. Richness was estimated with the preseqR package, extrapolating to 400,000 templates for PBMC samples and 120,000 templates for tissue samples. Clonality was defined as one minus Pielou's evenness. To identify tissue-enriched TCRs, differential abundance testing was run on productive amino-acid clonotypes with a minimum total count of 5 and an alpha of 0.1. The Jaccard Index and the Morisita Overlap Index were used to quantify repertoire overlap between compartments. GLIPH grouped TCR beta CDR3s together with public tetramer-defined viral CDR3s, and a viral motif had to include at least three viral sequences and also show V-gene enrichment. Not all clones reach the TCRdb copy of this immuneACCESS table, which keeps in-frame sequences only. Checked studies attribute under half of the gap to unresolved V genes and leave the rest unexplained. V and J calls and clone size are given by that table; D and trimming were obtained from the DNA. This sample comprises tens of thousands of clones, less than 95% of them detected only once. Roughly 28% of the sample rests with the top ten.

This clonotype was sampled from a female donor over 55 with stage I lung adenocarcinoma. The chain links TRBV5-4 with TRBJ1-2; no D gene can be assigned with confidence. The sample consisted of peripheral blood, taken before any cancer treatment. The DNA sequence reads TGTGCCAGCAGCCCGGGATGGTCTAACTATGGCTACACCTTC. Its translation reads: CASSPGWSNYGYTF.